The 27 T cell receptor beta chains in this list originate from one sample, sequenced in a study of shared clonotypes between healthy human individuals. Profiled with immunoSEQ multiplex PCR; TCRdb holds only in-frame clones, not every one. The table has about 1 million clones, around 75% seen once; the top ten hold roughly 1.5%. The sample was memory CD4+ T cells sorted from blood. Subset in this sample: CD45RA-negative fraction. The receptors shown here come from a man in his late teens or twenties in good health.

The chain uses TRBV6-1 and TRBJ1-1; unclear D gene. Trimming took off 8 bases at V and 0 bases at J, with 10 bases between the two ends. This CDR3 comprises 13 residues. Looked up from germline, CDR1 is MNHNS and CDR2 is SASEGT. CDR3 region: CASFARMNTEAFF. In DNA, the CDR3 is TGTGCCAGCTTCGCCCGAATGAACACTGAAGCTTTCTTT.

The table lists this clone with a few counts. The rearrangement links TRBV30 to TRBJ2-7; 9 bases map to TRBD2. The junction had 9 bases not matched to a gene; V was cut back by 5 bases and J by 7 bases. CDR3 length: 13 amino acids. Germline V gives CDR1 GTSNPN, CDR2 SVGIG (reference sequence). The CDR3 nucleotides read TGTGCCTGGGACGGCGGGGGGGCGAGAGAGCAGTACTTC. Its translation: CAWDGGGAREQYF. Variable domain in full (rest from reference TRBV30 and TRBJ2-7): SQTIHQWPATLVQPVGSPLSLECTVEGTSNPNLYWYRQAAGRGLQLLFYSVGIGQISSEVPQNLSASRPQDRQFILSSKKLLLSDSGFYLCAWDGGGAREQYFGPGTRLTVT.

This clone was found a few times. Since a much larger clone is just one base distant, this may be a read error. CDR3 sequence: CSARAGNERFF. The CDR3 region has the DNA TGCAGTGCTAGAGCTGGGAATGAGCGGTTCTTC. The rearrangement links TRBV20-1 to TRBJ2-1; D is unclear. Germline V gives CDR1 DFQATT, CDR2 SNEGSKA (reference sequence). The CDR3 has 11 amino acids.

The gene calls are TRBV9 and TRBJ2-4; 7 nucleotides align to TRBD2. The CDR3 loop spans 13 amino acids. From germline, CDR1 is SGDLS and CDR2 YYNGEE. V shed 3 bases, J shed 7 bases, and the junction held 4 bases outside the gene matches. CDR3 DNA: TGTGCCAGCAGCGCGGGGGAGGGGAACATTCAGTACTTC. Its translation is CASSAGEGNIQYF. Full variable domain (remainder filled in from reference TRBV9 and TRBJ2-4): DSGVTQTPKHLITATGQRVTLRCSPRSGDLSVYWYQQSLDQGLQFLIQYYNGEERAKGNILERFSAQQFPDLHSELNLSSLELGDSALYFCASSAGEGNIQYFGAGTRLSVL.

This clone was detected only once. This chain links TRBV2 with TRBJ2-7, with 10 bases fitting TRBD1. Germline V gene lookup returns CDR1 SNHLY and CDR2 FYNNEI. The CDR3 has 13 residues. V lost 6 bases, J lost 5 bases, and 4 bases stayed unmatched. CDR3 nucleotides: TGTGCCAGCAGAGGACAGGGGGGCCACGAGCAGTACTTC. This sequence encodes CASRGQGGHEQYF. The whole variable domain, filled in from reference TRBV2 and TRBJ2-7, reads EPEVTQTPSHQVTQMGQEVILRCVPISNHLYFYWYRQILGQKVEFLVSFYNNEISEKSEIFDDQFSVERPDGSNFTLKIRSTKLEDSAMYFCASRGQGGHEQYFGPGTRLTVT.

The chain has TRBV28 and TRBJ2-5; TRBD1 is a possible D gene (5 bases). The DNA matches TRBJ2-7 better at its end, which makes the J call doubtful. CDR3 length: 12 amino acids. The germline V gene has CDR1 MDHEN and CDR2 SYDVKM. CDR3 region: CASSNWGHEQYF. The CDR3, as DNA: TGTGCCAGCTCCAATTGGGGCCACGAGCAGTACTTC.

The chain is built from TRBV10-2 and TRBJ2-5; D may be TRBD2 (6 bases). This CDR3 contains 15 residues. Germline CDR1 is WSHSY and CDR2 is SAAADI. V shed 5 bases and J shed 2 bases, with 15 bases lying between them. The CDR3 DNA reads TGCGCCAGCAGTAAGGGCGGGGTGGGGCAAGAGACCCAGTACTTC. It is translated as CASSKGGVGQETQYF.

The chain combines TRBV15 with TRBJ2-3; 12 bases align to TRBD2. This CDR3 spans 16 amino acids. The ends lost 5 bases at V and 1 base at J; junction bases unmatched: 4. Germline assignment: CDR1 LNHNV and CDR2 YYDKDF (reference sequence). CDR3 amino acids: CATSLLAGGRTDTQYF. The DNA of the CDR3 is TGTGCCACCAGCTTACTAGCGGGGGGTCGCACAGATACGCAGTATTTT.

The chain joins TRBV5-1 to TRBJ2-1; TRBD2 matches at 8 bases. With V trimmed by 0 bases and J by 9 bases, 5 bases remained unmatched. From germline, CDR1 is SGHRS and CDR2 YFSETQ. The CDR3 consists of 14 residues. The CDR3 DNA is TGCGCCAGCAGCTTGGTACGGGAGGGGGGTGAGCAGTTCTTC. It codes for CASSLVREGGEQFF.

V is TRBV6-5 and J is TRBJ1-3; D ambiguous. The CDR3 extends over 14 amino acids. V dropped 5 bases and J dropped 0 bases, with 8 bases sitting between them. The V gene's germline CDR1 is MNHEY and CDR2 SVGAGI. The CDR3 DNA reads TGTGCCAGCAGTCGGATCAGCTCTGGAAACACCATATATTTT. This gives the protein CASSRISSGNTIYF.

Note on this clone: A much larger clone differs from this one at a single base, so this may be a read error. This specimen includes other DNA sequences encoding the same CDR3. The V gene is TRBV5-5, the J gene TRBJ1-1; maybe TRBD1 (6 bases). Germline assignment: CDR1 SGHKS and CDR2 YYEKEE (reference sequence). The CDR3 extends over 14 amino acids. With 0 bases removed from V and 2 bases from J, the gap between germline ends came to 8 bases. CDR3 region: CASSLDRANTEAFF. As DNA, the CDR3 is TGTGCCAGCAGCTTGGACAGGGCCAACACTGAAGCTTTCTTT.

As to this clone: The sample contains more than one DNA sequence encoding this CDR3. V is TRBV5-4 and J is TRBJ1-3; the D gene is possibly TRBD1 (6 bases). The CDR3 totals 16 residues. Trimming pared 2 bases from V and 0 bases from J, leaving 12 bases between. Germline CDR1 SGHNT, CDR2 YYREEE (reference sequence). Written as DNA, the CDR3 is TGTGCCAGCAGCTTAGGGGGGCCGGGCTCTGGAAACACCATATATTTT. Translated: CASSLGGPGSGNTIYF.

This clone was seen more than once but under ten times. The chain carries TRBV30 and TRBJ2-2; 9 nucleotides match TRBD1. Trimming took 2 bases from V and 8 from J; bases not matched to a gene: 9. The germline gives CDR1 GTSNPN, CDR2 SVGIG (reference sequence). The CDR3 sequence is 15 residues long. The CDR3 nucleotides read TGTGCCTGGAGTCTCCGGGACAGGGTTCTGGGGGAGCTGTTTTTT. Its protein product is CAWSLRDRVLGELFF.

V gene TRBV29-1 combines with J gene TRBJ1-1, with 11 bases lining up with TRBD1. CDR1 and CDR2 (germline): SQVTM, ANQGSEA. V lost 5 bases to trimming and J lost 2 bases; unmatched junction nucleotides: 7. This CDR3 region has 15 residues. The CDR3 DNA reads TGCAGCGTTCCAAGGACAGGGGGCAAAAACACTGAAGCTTTCTTT. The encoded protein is CSVPRTGGKNTEAFF. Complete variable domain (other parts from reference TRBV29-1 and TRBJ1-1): SAVISQKPSRDICQRGTSLTIQCQVDSQVTMMFWYRQQPGQSLTLIATANQGSEATYESGFVIDKFPISRPNLTFSTLTVSNMSPEDSSIYLCSVPRTGGKNTEAFFGQGTRLTVV.

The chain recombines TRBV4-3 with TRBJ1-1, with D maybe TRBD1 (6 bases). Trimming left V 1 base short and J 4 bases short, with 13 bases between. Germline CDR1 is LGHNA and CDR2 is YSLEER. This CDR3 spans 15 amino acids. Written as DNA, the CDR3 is TGCGCCAGCAGCCAAGTGTTGACAGGCGGCACTGAAGCTTTCTTT. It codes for CASSQVLTGGTEAFF.

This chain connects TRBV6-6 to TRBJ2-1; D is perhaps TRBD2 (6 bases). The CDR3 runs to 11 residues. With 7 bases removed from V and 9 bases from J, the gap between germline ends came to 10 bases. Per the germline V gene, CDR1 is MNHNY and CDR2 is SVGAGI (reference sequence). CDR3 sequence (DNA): TGTGCCAGCACCCAGGGAGGTGAGCAGTTCTTC. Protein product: CASTQGGEQFF.

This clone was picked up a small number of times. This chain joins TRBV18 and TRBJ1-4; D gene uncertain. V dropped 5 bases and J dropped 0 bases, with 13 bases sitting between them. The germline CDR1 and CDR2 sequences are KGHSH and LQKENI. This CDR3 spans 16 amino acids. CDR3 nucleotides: TGTGCCAGCTCAGACCGAAGGCCCGCAACTAATGAAAAACTGTTTTTT. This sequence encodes CASSDRRPATNEKLFF.

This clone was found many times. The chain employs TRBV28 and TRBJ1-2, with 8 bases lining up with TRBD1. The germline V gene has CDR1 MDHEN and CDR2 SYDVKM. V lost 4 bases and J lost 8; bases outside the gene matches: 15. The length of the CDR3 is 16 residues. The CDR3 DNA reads TGTGCCAGCAGTTCGGCCGAGCTCGGACAGGGCGGGGGCTACACCTTC. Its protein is CASSSAELGQGGGYTF.

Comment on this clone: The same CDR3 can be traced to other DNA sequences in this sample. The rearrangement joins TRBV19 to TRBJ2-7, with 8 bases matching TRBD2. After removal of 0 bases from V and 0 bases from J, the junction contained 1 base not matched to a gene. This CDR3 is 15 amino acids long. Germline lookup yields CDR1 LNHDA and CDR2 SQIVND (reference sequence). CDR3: CASSIDAGGSYEQYF. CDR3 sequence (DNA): TGTGCCAGTAGTATAGATGCGGGGGGCTCCTACGAGCAGTACTTC.

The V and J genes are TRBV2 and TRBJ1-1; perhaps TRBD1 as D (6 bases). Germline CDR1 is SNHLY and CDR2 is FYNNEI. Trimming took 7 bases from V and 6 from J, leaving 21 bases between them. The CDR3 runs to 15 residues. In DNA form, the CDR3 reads TGTGCCAGCACAGTCAACGGGGGGGCCGTGGCTGAAGCTTTCTTT. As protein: CASTVNGGAVAEAFF.

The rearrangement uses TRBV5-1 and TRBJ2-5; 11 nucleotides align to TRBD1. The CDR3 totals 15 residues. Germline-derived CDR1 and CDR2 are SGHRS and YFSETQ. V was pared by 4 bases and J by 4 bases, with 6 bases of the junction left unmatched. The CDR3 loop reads CASSRTGGKGETQYF. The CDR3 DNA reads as TGCGCCAGCAGCAGGACAGGGGGCAAGGGAGAGACCCAGTACTTC.

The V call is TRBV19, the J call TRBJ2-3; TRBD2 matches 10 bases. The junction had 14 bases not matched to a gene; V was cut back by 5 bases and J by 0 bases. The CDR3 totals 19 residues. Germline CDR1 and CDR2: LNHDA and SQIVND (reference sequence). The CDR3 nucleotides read TGTGCCAGTAGTCCCTGGACTAGCGGACCCTCTAGGAGCACAGATACGCAGTATTTT. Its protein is CASSPWTSGPSRSTDTQYF.

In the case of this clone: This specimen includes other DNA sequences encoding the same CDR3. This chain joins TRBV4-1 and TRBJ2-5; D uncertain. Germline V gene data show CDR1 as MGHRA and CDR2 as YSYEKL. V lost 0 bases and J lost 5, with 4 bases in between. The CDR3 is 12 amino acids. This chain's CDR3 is CASSQDRETQYF. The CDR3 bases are TGCGCCAGCAGCCAAGATAGGGAGACCCAGTACTTC.

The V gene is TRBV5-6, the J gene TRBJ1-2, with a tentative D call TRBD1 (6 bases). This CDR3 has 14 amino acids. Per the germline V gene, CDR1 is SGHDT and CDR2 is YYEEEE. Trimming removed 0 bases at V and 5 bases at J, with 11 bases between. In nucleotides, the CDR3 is TGTGCCAGCAGCTTGGCTGGACAGCGATATGGCTACACCTTC. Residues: CASSLAGQRYGYTF.

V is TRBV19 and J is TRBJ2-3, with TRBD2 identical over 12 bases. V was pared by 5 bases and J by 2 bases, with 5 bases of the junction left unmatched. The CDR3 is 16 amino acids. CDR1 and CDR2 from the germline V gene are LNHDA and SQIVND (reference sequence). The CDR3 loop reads CASSGTSGFNTDTQYF. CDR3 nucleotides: TGTGCCAGTAGTGGGACTAGCGGGTTCAACACAGATACGCAGTATTTT.

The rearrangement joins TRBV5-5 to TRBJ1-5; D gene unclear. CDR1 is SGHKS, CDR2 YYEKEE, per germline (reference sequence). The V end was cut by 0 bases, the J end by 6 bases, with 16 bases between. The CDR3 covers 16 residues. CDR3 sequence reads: CASSLEAGGGGQPQHF. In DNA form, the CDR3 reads TGTGCCAGCAGCTTGGAAGCGGGAGGCGGAGGTCAGCCCCAGCATTTT.

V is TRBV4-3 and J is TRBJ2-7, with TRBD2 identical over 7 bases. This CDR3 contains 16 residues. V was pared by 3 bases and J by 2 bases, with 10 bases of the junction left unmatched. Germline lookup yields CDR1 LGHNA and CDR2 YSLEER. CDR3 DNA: TGCGCCAGCAGCCAGGATCTCCAGCGGGGTCCCTACGAGCAGTACTTC. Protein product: CASSQDLQRGPYEQYF.